The rows below give T cell receptor beta chains drawn from one sample of a study of CD4 T cells in relation to SARS-CoV-2 and coronaviruses. The assay was immunoSEQ multiplex PCR, and TCRdb's table has in-frame clones only and misses some. This sample has tens of thousands of clones, with 65% to 85% found just once. Their antigens remain unidentified. Sample: CD4+ T cells from PBMCs, cultured in vitro. These receptors were obtained from a human donor in good health. Both conserved end residues are part of each CDR3. D genes are given only for firm matches. Where a row states a size, it is once, few, many or the class of an expanded clone; other rows omit it.

TRBV7-8,.,TRBJ1-6,.,CASSPKSSYNSPLHF,TGTGCCAGCAGTCCGAAGAGCTCCTATAATTCACCCCTCCACTTT
TRBV3-1/TRBV3-2,TRBD1,TRBJ2-1,.,CASSQEPGQEYNEQFF,TGTGCCAGCAGCCAAGAACCGGGACAGGAGTACAATGAGCAGTTCTTC
TRBV7-9,.,TRBJ1-4,.,CASSPQGWGTNEKLFF,TGTGCCAGCAGCCCCCAGGGGTGGGGTACTAATGAAAAACTGTTTTTT
TRBV6-5,TRBD2,TRBJ2-1,.,CASSPGLAGVNEQFF,TGTGCCAGCAGCCCGGGACTAGCGGGAGTCAATGAGCAGTTCTTC
TRBV6-5,.,TRBJ1-5,medium-sized,CASVASGGNQPQHF,TGTGCCAGCGTCGCCTCAGGGGGCAATCAGCCCCAGCATTTT
TRBV4-3,.,TRBJ2-2,.,CASSQARDFNTGELFF,TGCGCCAGCAGCCAAGCCCGGGACTTTAACACCGGGGAGCTGTTTTTT
TRBV9,TRBD2,TRBJ2-5,few,CASSLGLAGQYQETQYF,TGTGCCAGCAGCCTGGGACTAGCGGGCCAGTACCAAGAGACCCAGTACTTC
TRBV3-1/TRBV3-2,.,TRBJ2-7,once,CASSQGPGSPYEQYF,TGTGCCAGCAGCCAAGGTCCCGGCTCCCCCTACGAGCAGTACTTC
TRBV2,.,TRBJ2-7,.,CASSSAGLEQYF,TGTGCCAGCAGTTCGGCCGGCCTCGAGCAGTACTTC
TRBV6-2/TRBV6-3,.,TRBJ1-2,once,CASSQIRTAPTYGYTF,TGTGCCAGCAGCCAGATCCGGACAGCTCCGACCTATGGCTACACCTTC
TRBV5-5,.,TRBJ2-4,.,CASSFSGLRSKNIQYF,TGTGCCAGCAGCTTCAGTGGTCTCCGGTCCAAAAACATTCAGTACTTC
TRBV7-2,.,TRBJ2-2,.,CASSSQRGTGELFF,TGTGCCAGCAGTTCACAGAGGGGGACCGGGGAGCTGTTTTTT
TRBV12-3/TRBV12-4,.,TRBJ1-2,.,CASSLVEGYGYTF,TGTGCCAGCAGTTTAGTGGAGGGCTATGGCTACACCTTC
TRBV19,TRBD1,TRBJ2-1,.,CARPGQAYNEQFF,TGTGCCAGGCCGGGACAGGCCTACAATGAGCAGTTCTTC
TRBV25-1,.,TRBJ1-2,.,CASSDIGAGYGYTF,TGTGCCAGCAGTGATATAGGGGCTGGCTATGGCTACACCTTC
TRBV7-9,.,TRBJ2-5,.,CASTSPRGETQYF,TGTGCCAGCACCTCCCCGAGGGGAGAGACCCAGTACTTC
TRBV12-3/TRBV12-4,.,TRBJ1-1,.,CASSPLGGAEAFF,TGTGCCAGCAGTCCCCTCGGGGGGGCTGAAGCTTTCTTT
TRBV5-1,TRBD2,TRBJ2-7,.,CASSLGLAGGAYEQYF,TGCGCCAGCAGCTTGGGCCTAGCGGGGGGAGCCTACGAGCAGTACTTC
TRBV4-1,.,TRBJ1-4,once,CASRPMAKLNEKLFF,TGCGCCAGCAGGCCAATGGCGAAGCTTAATGAAAAACTGTTTTTT
TRBV7-2,.,TRBJ2-1,once,CASSLQQGEQFF,TGTGCCAGCAGCTTACAGCAGGGTGAGCAGTTCTTC
TRBV5-7,TRBD1,TRBJ2-1,.,CASSLGWTGWRNEQFF,TGTGCCAGCAGCTTGGGATGGACAGGGTGGAGGAATGAGCAGTTCTTC
TRBV5-1,.,TRBJ2-7,few,CASSLADRSPYEQYF,TGCGCCAGCAGCTTGGCCGACAGGAGCCCCTACGAGCAGTACTTC
TRBV19,TRBD2,TRBJ2-1,.,CASSALSGSPYNEQFF,TGTGCCAGTAGTGCCCTTAGCGGGAGTCCCTACAATGAGCAGTTCTTC
TRBV10-3,TRBD1,TRBJ2-1,.,CAIGRGQSEGFYNEQFF,TGTGCCATCGGCAGGGGGCAATCTGAAGGCTTTTACAATGAGCAGTTCTTC
TRBV6-5,.,TRBJ2-1,.,CASSYEQGRNNEQFF,TGTGCCAGCAGTTACGAGCAGGGGAGGAACAATGAGCAGTTCTTC
TRBV9,TRBD2,TRBJ2-3,.,CASSVAAGGPADTQYF,TGTGCCAGCAGCGTAGCGGCGGGAGGGCCAGCAGATACGCAGTATTTT
TRBV5-1,.,TRBJ1-1,.,CASSFQGQNTEAFF,TGCGCCAGCAGCTTTCAGGGGCAGAACACTGAAGCTTTCTTT
TRBV9,.,TRBJ1-1,.,CASSLAGSGVSEAFF,TGTGCCAGCAGCCTAGCGGGTTCCGGGGTATCTGAAGCTTTCTTT
TRBV19,.,TRBJ2-2,.,CASSIEASTGELFF,TGTGCCAGTAGTATAGAAGCCTCCACCGGGGAGCTGTTTTTT
TRBV6-5,TRBD2,TRBJ2-4,.,CASRQTGTTNIQYF,TGTGCCAGCAGGCAGACCGGGACTACAAACATTCAGTACTTC
TRBV4-1,TRBD2,TRBJ2-1,.,CASSQALAGVMEENEQFF,TGCGCCAGCAGCCAAGCGCTAGCGGGAGTGATGGAGGAAAATGAGCAGTTCTTC
TRBV11-2,TRBD2,TRBJ2-1,once,CASLAGREQFF,TGTGCCAGCCTAGCGGGCCGTGAGCAGTTCTTC
TRBV9,TRBD1,TRBJ2-3,.,CASSVVTGHTDTQYF,TGTGCCAGCAGCGTAGTGACAGGGCACACAGATACGCAGTATTTT
TRBV19,TRBD2,TRBJ2-5,.,CASSITGGQETQYF,TGTGCCAGTAGTATCACGGGGGGCCAAGAGACCCAGTACTTC
TRBV27,TRBD1,TRBJ1-5,.,CASSTGGANQPQHF,TGTGCCAGCAGCACAGGGGGTGCCAATCAGCCCCAGCATTTT
TRBV5-1,.,TRBJ2-2,.,CASSPFASQNTGELFF,TGCGCCAGCAGCCCCTTTGCAAGTCAAAACACCGGGGAGCTGTTTTTT
TRBV3-1/TRBV3-2,.,TRBJ1-4,.,CASSQVGPTNEKLFF,TGTGCCAGCAGCCAAGTGGGCCCAACTAATGAAAAACTGTTTTTT
TRBV4-2,TRBD2,TRBJ2-7,.,CASSQGTSGREQYF,TGTGCCAGCAGCCAAGGGACTAGCGGGAGGGAGCAGTACTTC
TRBV5-1,TRBD2,TRBJ2-1,.,CASSLAAAGINEQFF,TGCGCCAGCAGCTTGGCGGCAGCGGGGATCAATGAGCAGTTCTTC